Included here is one T cell receptor (beta chain) sequence, with context. Which antigen it targets is not known. Base qualities are missing; no much larger clone stands one base away. These data belong to a study of post-analysis software for immune sequencing data (dated by TCRdb to about 2015). About the study as a whole: The recorded disease courses included relapsing-remitting, secondary progressive and progressive-relapsing multiple sclerosis, and some patients had no subtype annotation. The patient repertoires were compared against about 10 previously published healthy control repertoires obtained from donors aged about 6 to 28 years. A subset of samples was prepared in parallel using single-end sample barcoding, then pooled and co-amplified after Illumina adapter ligation. What the authors observed across the whole study: Compared with controls, multiple sclerosis patients had significantly lower normalized Chao1 diversity, a finding suggesting substantial peripheral T-cell clonal expansion. Strong co-clustering of samples prepared in the same batch was shown by direct clustering with F measure, prompting a batch-effect correction. Roughly 5 TRBV segments, including TRBV5-6, TRBV5-1 and TRBV20-1, were significantly more frequent in patients than controls. The control group was slightly older than the multiple sclerosis patient group.

To demonstrate the VDJtools post-analysis software, TCR beta repertoires were profiled from the peripheral blood of over ten young patients with multiple sclerosis. The multiple sclerosis patients were children and adolescents ranging in age from about 6 to 16 years. Libraries were prepared through PCR. This sample was sequenced with an Illumina HiSeq 2500. Unique molecular identifiers were incorporated into TCR beta cDNA libraries to reduce PCR and sequencing biases. Every 1 to 10 million input T cells yielded some 500,000 cDNA molecules, meaning each molecule approximated one T cell. The same protocol used for the earlier healthy control dataset was applied to prepare and sequence the patient libraries. Samples belonging to the same batch were prepared together, multiplexed and sequenced on a shared HiSeq lane. Per the source publication's procedure: Raw barcoded reads were processed with MIGEC, and single-read molecular identifier groups were discarded before consensus assembly and CDR3 extraction. Clonotype tables were post-analysed with VDJtools, and diversity was normalized by down-sampling all datasets to the smallest sample size. In repertoire overlap clustering, CDR3 amino acid sequences, but not nucleotide sequences, were matched to correct batch-related cross-sample contamination. The public reads were reprocessed in TCRdb via fastp at Q25 and MiXCR, keeping in-frame beta chains. Entries are consolidated by CDR3 protein sequence, retaining the most common genes and DNA. TCRdb, not the original authors, processed these V and J calls. The sample table holds roughly 620,000 distinct CDR3 sequences, of which roughly 45% were seen once. 1.7% of the sample goes to the ten largest clones.

Sequences LGHNA (CDR1) and YNFKEQ (CDR2) are obtained from the germline V gene. The V end loses 0 bases and the J end loses 2 bases, and a stretch of 8 bases separates them. The CDR3 sequence holds 15 residues, the cysteine and phenylalanine included. Only CDR3 DNA remains: 45 bases, in frame from the first base. In this chain, TRBV4-2 is recombined with TRBJ2-1; the D segment cannot be called with confidence. What was sequenced was blood. The TCR was taken from a girl between 10 and 17 years old with multiple sclerosis. The CDR3 sequence is CASSQDRSTYNEQFF. The bases read TGTGCCAGCAGCCAAGATCGGTCTACCTACAATGAGCAGTTCTTC.